One T cell receptor beta chain is described in this entry. Its target is unknown. There are 12 residues in the CDR3. With 6 bases removed from V and 4 bases from J, the gap between germline ends came to 9 bases. Per germline, CDR1 MNHEY and CDR2 SMNVEV (reference sequence). These data come from a study of cytomegalovirus exposure and HLA in healthy donors. Whole-study findings and limits: In an earlier analysis, productive rearrangement rates for most beta V segments clustered near 87% or 30%.

The PCR employed 60 Vbeta primers together with 13 Jbeta primers. Generated by immunoSEQ multiplex PCR, the TCRdb table keeps only in-frame clones and is missing some. The profile covers roughly 120,000 clones, with approximately 83% appearing a single time and nearly 2.5% taken by the ten largest. The sequence was collected from a woman under 30 in good health and CMV-seronegative. The sample comprised PBMCs. J is TRBJ2-5 and V is TRBV27; D may be TRBD2 (5 bases). CDR3 DNA: TGTGCCAGCAGGAGGGTCGGAGAGACCCAGTACTTC. This gives the protein CASRRVGETQYF.